These 27 T cell receptor beta chains came from one sample sequenced in a study of shared clonotypes between healthy human individuals (TCRdb year 2020). The library was made by the immunoSEQ multiplex PCR assay. TCRdb mirrors the immuneACCESS table, restricted to in-frame sequences. Some clones are absent from its copies; in checked studies, under half trace to an unresolved V gene, and the reason for the others is unknown. The sample table lists around 750,000 clones, less than 85% of them with a count of one. Of the sample, more than 1.5% falls within the top ten clones. The sequencing sample was made of memory CD4+ T cells sorted from blood. Sample cell subset or site, as interpreted from the label and publication: CD45RA-negative fraction. These TCRs come from a woman aged 30 to 39 in good health.

V and J are TRBV7-9 and TRBJ2-3; 10 bases map to TRBD2. The V gene's germline CDR1 is SEHNR and CDR2 FQNEAQ (reference sequence). V shed 1 base and J 2 bases; nucleotides not matched to a gene: 6. The CDR3 totals 17 residues. The CDR3 DNA sequence: TGTGCCAGCAGCTTAGTTTGGACTAGCGGCCTCACAGATACGCAGTATTTT. As protein: CASSLVWTSGLTDTQYF.

This sequence joins TRBV11-3 and TRBJ2-1; 9 positions agree with TRBD2. The V gene's germline CDR1 is SGHNT and CDR2 YENEEA. The trim removed 6 bases at V and 9 bases at J, leaving 12 bases unmatched. CDR3 length: 15 residues. CDR3 loop: CASRPSGTSLSEQFF. The CDR3 DNA is TGTGCCAGCAGACCGTCCGGGACTAGCTTGTCTGAGCAGTTCTTC.

The V gene is TRBV6-1, the J gene TRBJ1-1; 10 nucleotides agree with TRBD1. CDR3 length: 15 amino acids. The V gene end was trimmed by 4 bases and the J gene end by 4 bases; junction bases not matched to a gene: 6. The V gene's germline CDR1 is MNHNS and CDR2 SASEGT. DNA of the CDR3: TGTGCCAGCAGTGGACGACAGGGGGCTAGCACTGAAGCTTTCTTT. Translation: CASSGRQGASTEAFF.

The chain uses TRBV10-1 and TRBJ1-1, with TRBD1 as a possible D gene (5 bases). This CDR3 region has 14 residues. Germline V gene data show CDR1 as WNHNN and CDR2 as SYGVQD (reference sequence). V lost 3 bases and J lost 1, with 9 bases in between. CDR3 loop: CASSDGQGNTEAFF. In nucleotides, the CDR3 is TGCGCCAGCAGTGACGGGCAGGGGAACACTGAAGCTTTCTTT.

The V and J genes are TRBV5-1 and TRBJ2-1; 12 nucleotides align to TRBD1. Trimming removed 4 bases from V and 9 bases from J; junction bases left unmatched: 5. There are 14 residues in the CDR3. Germline-derived CDR1 and CDR2 are SGHRS and YFSETQ. DNA of the CDR3: TGCGCCAGCAGCATAGGGACAGGGGGCCTTGAGCAGTTCTTC. It codes for CASSIGTGGLEQFF.

This rearrangement joins TRBV5-1 to TRBJ2-3; 8 bases fit TRBD2. This CDR3 comprises 14 residues. J lost 4 bases, V lost 7 bases, and 8 bases had no gene match. The germline V gene has CDR1 SGHRS and CDR2 YFSETQ. The CDR3 DNA sequence: TGCGCCAGCCGGAGCGGGAGTTCCGCAGATACGCAGTATTTT. Residues: CASRSGSSADTQYF.

V is TRBV5-4 and J is TRBJ1-2; D is unclear. The CDR3 contains 14 residues. Trimming stripped 2 bases from V and 0 bases from J, with 8 bases between. The germline V gene has CDR1 SGHNT and CDR2 YYREEE (reference sequence). The CDR3 coding sequence is TGTGCCAGCAGCTTCTCCTGGGCTAACTATGGCTACACCTTC. Encoded protein: CASSFSWANYGYTF. Using reference TRBV5-4 and TRBJ1-2 for the parts outside the CDR3, the full variable domain is ETGVTQSPTHLIKTRGQQVTLRCSSQSGHNTVSWYQQALGQGPQFIFQYYREEENGRGNFPPRFSGLQFPNYSSELNVNALELDDSALYLCASSFSWANYGYTFGSGTRLTVV.

The chain is built from TRBV14 and TRBJ2-1; possibly TRBD1 for D (5 bases). The CDR3 covers 13 residues. Per germline, CDR1 SGHDN and CDR2 FVKESK. Between the trimmed V and J ends, which lost 6 bases and 10 bases, there was a span of 16 bases. CDR3 amino acids: CASSLREFGEQFF. For the CDR3, the DNA is TGTGCCAGCAGTCTCAGGGAATTCGGGGAGCAGTTCTTC. Looking up the rest from reference TRBV14 and TRBJ2-1 gives the full variable domain: EAGVTQFPSHSVIEKGQTVTLRCDPISGHDNLYWYRRVMGKEIKFLLHFVKESKQDESGMPNNRFLAERTGGTYSTLKVQPAELEDSGVYFCASSLREFGEQFFGPGTRLTVL.

This sequence joins TRBV21-1 and TRBJ1-1. TRBV21-1 is a known pseudogene. The CDR3 runs 18 residues. DNA for the CDR3: TGTGCCAGCAGCAAAGTTGCCTCCGGGGTAAACATGAACACTGAAGCTTTCTTT. Its protein is CASSKVASGVNMNTEAFF.

Here the CDR3 DNA reads TGCGCCAGCAGGGCGGGAGGGGCGGGAGGGTACTTCTACAATGAGCAGTTCTTC. Amino acid sequence: CASRAGGAGGYFYNEQFF. The chain joins TRBV5-1 to TRBJ2-1, with 9 bases fitting TRBD2. This CDR3 has 18 amino acids. From germline, CDR1 is SGHRS and CDR2 YFSETQ. Unmatched junction bases numbered 15, after V lost 5 bases and J lost 3 bases.

This chain uses TRBV28 with TRBJ1-5; D gene uncertain. Germline lookup yields CDR1 MDHEN and CDR2 SYDVKM. Trimming shortened V by 6 bases and J by 5 bases, and 5 bases separated the two germline ends. This CDR3 spans 11 amino acids. CDR3 DNA sequence: TGTGCCAGCAGAGGAGATCAGCCCCAGCATTTT. As protein: CASRGDQPQHF.

The CDR3 DNA follows: TGTGCCAGTAGTATAGGAGGGGTAAGCAATCAGCCCCAGCATTTT. This translates into CASSIGGVSNQPQHF. The rearrangement links TRBV19 to TRBJ1-5, with D maybe TRBD1 (5 bases). The CDR3 length is 15 residues. CDR1 LNHDA and CDR2 SQIVND come from the germline V gene (reference sequence). The V and J ends lost 1 base and 1 base respectively, with 8 bases between them.

V and J are TRBV13 and TRBJ2-2, with D tentatively TRBD2 (5 bases). V dropped 5 bases and J dropped 4 bases, with 17 bases sitting between them. The germline gives CDR1 PRHDT, CDR2 FYEKMQ (reference sequence). There are 16 residues in the CDR3. DNA for the CDR3: TGTGCCAGCAGCCCCCCGGGGATAATAACCACCGGGGAGCTGTTTTTT. Protein: CASSPPGIITTGELFF.

This chain connects TRBV20-1 to TRBJ1-1; D is possibly TRBD1 (6 bases). The V and J ends lost 5 bases and 11 bases respectively, with 12 bases between them. CDR3 length: 10 residues. Germline loops: CDR1 DFQATT, CDR2 SNEGSKA (reference sequence). The CDR3 sequence is CSAHRVLAFF. The CDR3 nucleotides read TGCAGTGCTCACAGGGTGTTGGCTTTCTTT.

V is TRBV5-1 and J is TRBJ1-5; D not resolved. Trimming cost V 2 bases and J 5 bases, with 8 bases left between them. The CDR3 contains 13 residues. Per the germline V gene, CDR1 is SGHRS and CDR2 is YFSETQ. DNA for the CDR3: TGCGCCAGCAGCTTAAATGAGGATCAGCCCCAGCATTTT. Translated: CASSLNEDQPQHF.

This clone was seen a single time. J is TRBJ1-2 and V is TRBV14; the D is unclear. This CDR3 has 15 residues. Trimming stripped 1 base from V and 4 bases from J, with 13 bases between. CDR1 is SGHDN, CDR2 FVKESK, per germline. The CDR3 here is CASSQGGRLGYGYTF. The CDR3 bases are TGTGCCAGCAGCCAAGGAGGGAGGTTGGGCTATGGCTACACCTTC.

The chain joins TRBV6-6 to TRBJ1-4, with TRBD1 matching over 9 bases. Unmatched junction bases numbered 3, after V lost 0 bases and J lost 7 bases. This CDR3 contains 15 residues. The germline V gene has CDR1 MNHNY and CDR2 SVGAGI (reference sequence). CDR3 sequence reads: CASSYSQGAGEKLFF. The DNA for the CDR3 is TGTGCCAGCAGTTACTCACAGGGGGCGGGTGAAAAACTGTTTTTT.

V gene TRBV7-7 combines with J gene TRBJ1-3; unclear D gene. Germline V gene sequence: CDR1 SSHAT, CDR2 FNYEAQ (reference sequence). The CDR3 loop spans 11 amino acids. V was shortened by 8 bases and J by 0 bases, with 2 bases between the two germline ends. The CDR3 DNA follows: TGTGCCAGCGGCTCTGGAAACACCATATATTTT. It codes for CASGSGNTIYF.

This clone was seen a handful of times. CDR3 DNA sequence: TGCGCCAGCAGTGGGCAGATCCAAGAGACCCAGTACTTC. It translates to CASSGQIQETQYF. The V gene is TRBV10-2, the J gene TRBJ2-5; D is uncertain. This CDR3 is built from 13 residues. The V gene's germline CDR1 is WSHSY and CDR2 SAAADI. Trimming removed 4 bases from V and 1 base from J, with 7 bases in between.

This clone appeared once. The rearrangement joins TRBV28 to TRBJ2-7; the D call may be TRBD1 or TRBD2 (6 bases each). The germline V and J ends were trimmed by 6 bases and 0 bases, with 21 bases remaining between them. The CDR3 loop spans 17 amino acids. CDR1 is MDHEN, CDR2 SYDVKM, per germline. CDR3 nucleotides: TGTGCCAGCAGCCTAACGCCGGGACACGGGAGCTCCTACGAGCAGTACTTC. Encoded protein: CASSLTPGHGSSYEQYF. Using reference TRBV28 and TRBJ2-7 for the parts outside the CDR3, the full variable domain is DVKVTQSSRYLVKRTGEKVFLECVQDMDHENMFWYRQDPGLGLRLIYFSYDVKMKEKGDIPEGYSVSREKKERFSLILESASTNQTSMYLCASSLTPGHGSSYEQYFGPGTRLTVT.

The V gene is TRBV19, the J gene TRBJ2-5; 8 bases align to TRBD2. Germline CDR1 and CDR2: LNHDA and SQIVND (reference sequence). After removal of 5 bases from V and 1 base from J, the junction contained 9 bases not matched to a gene. The CDR3 runs to 16 residues. In DNA form, the CDR3 reads TGTGCCAGTAGTGTCGGGGGGGGAGGCGGCCAAGAGACCCAGTACTTC. This gives the protein CASSVGGGGGQETQYF.

This clone was observed once. V usage is TRBV5-1 and J usage is TRBJ2-1; perhaps TRBD2 as D (6 bases). CDR1 is SGHRS, CDR2 YFSETQ, per germline. This CDR3 is 17 amino acids long. V lost 4 bases and J lost 5, with 22 bases in between. CDR3 coding DNA: TGCGCCAGCAGCCCGCTCCCTTGGGGCGGGATGAACAATGAGCAGTTCTTC. This gives the protein CASSPLPWGGMNNEQFF.

The CDR3: CASLTFSGANVLTF. The CDR3 bases are TGCGCCAGCCTAACTTTCTCTGGGGCCAACGTCCTGACTTTC. The chain joins TRBV10-2 to TRBJ2-6; D is unresolved. This CDR3 comprises 14 residues. Trimming took off 8 bases at V and 0 bases at J, with 8 bases between the two ends. The germline V gene has CDR1 WSHSY and CDR2 SAAADI.

V gene TRBV6-1 combines with J gene TRBJ2-5, with 8 positions matching TRBD2. The CDR3 runs 13 residues. Germline loops: CDR1 MNHNS, CDR2 SASEGT. The CDR3 reads CASGLAGQETQYF. CDR3 nucleotides: TGTGCTAGCGGGTTAGCGGGACAAGAGACCCAGTACTTC.

This clone appeared a few times. In nucleotides, the CDR3 is TGTGCCAGCAGTTGGGCTATCAATGAGCAGTTCTTC. This translates into CASSWAINEQFF. The chain combines TRBV28 with TRBJ2-1; D uncertain. CDR1 is MDHEN, CDR2 SYDVKM, per germline. Trimming removed 4 bases from V and 6 bases from J, with 7 bases in between. The CDR3 has 12 amino acids.

About this clone: At one end the junction does not follow the germline gene, possibly because of a read error. J is TRBJ2-7 and V is TRBV6-5; D is perhaps TRBD1 (5 bases). Germline CDR1 and CDR2: MNHEY and SVGAGI. The CDR3 is 15 amino acids. The CDR3 nucleotides read TGTGCCAGCAGTTACTCATTAGGGGAAGAGCGTCAATCCCACTTC. Residues: CASSYSLGEERQSHF.

The chain carries TRBV5-4 and TRBJ2-5; TRBD2 matches 13 bases. Germline CDR1 SGHNT, CDR2 YYREEE (reference sequence). J was trimmed by 5 bases and V by 3 bases; bases with no gene match: 7. CDR3 length: 16 amino acids. The CDR3 region is CASSSVQTSGRETQYF. The DNA for the CDR3 is TGTGCCAGCAGCTCCGTACAGACTAGCGGGAGGGAGACCCAGTACTTC. The full variable domain, with the rest looked up from reference TRBV5-4 and TRBJ2-5, is ETGVTQSPTHLIKTRGQQVTLRCSSQSGHNTVSWYQQALGQGPQFIFQYYREEENGRGNFPPRFSGLQFPNYSSELNVNALELDDSALYLCASSSVQTSGRETQYFGPGTRLLVL.